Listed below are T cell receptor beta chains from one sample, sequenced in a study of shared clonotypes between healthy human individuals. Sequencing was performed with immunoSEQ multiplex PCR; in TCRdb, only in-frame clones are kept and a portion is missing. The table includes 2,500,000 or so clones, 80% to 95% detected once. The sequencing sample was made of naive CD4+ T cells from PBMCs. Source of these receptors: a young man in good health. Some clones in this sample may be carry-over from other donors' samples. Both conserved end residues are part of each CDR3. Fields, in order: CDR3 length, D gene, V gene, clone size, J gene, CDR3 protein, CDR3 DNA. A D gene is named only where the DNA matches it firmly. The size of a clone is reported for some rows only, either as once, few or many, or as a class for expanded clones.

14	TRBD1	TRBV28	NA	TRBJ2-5	CASSWDRRRETQYF	TGTGCCAGCAGCTGGGACAGGCGTAGAGAGACCCAGTACTTC
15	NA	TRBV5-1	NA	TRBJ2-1	CASSLVGDSYNEQFF	TGCGCCAGCAGCTTGGTTGGGGACTCCTACAATGAGCAGTTCTTC
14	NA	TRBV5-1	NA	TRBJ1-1	CASSNGTGNTEAFF	TGCGCCAGCAGCAACGGGACGGGGAACACTGAAGCTTTCTTT
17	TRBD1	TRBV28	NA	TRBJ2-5	CASSLLLGRGPQETQYF	TGTGCCAGCAGTTTACTCCTGGGCAGGGGGCCCCAAGAGACCCAGTACTTC
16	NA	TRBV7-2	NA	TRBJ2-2	CASSLLGASFVGELFF	TGTGCCAGCAGCTTATTGGGGGCCTCCTTTGTCGGGGAGCTGTTTTTT
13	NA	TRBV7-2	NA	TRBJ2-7	CASSLDREREQYF	TGTGCCAGCAGCTTAGACAGGGAGCGCGAGCAGTACTTC
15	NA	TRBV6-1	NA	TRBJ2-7	CASSDTVAGLDEQYF	TGTGCCAGCAGTGATACGGTGGCTGGGTTGGACGAGCAGTACTTC
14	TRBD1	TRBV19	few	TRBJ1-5	CASSHRGSGQPQHF	TGTGCCAGTAGCCACAGGGGTTCTGGTCAGCCCCAGCATTTT
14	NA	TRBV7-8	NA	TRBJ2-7	CASSLDRGGYEQYF	TGTGCCAGCAGCTTAGACCGAGGGGGCTACGAGCAGTACTTC
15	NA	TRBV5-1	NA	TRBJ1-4	CASSLDEGRNEKLFF	TGCGCCAGCAGCTTGGATGAGGGGCGGAATGAAAAACTGTTTTTT
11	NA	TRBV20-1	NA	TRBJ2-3	CSASPGPVWYF	TGCAGTGCGAGCCCGGGCCCAGTATGGTATTTT
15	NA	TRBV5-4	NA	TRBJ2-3	CASSLVGSAADTQYF	TGTGCCAGCAGCTTGGTTGGTAGCGCGGCAGATACGCAGTATTTT
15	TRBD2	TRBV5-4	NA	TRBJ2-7	CASSGGTSIPYEQYF	TGTGCCAGCAGCGGGGGGACTAGCATTCCCTACGAGCAGTACTTC
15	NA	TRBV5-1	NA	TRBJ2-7	CASSLAGTYSYEQYF	TGCGCCAGCAGCTTGGCAGGGACCTACTCCTACGAGCAGTACTTC
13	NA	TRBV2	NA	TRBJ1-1	CASSVETNTEAFF	TGTGCCAGCAGTGTGGAAACTAACACTGAAGCTTTCTTT
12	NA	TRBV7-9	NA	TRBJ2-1	CASSWQEDQQFF	TGTGCCAGCAGCTGGCAGGAGGATCAGCAGTTCTTC